The text below deals with one T cell receptor beta chain. Its specificity is not known. The sample belongs to a study of a mutant IDH1 vaccine in newly diagnosed glioma. Turning to the study itself: V12 occurred at week 35 and V13 at week 47.

Time point reported: week 35, safety follow-up. Mutant IDH1 20-mer peptide, at 300 ug, made up each vaccine dose, with topical imiquimod. Generated by immunoSEQ multiplex PCR, the TCRdb table keeps only in-frame clones and is missing some. The data show roughly 64,000 clones, 74% seen once. The receptor was isolated from a man aged 50-60 years with glioma. The specimen was PBMCs, collected from a glioma patient whose treatment included an IDH1 peptide vaccine.

The CDR3 region is CASSEEVAGGDTQYF. CDR3 coding DNA: TGTGCCAGCAGTGAAGAGGTAGCGGGGGGGGATACGCAGTATTTT. V gene TRBV6-1 combines with J gene TRBJ2-3, with 11 bases lining up with TRBD2. This CDR3 is 15 amino acids long. Germline V lookup: CDR1 MNHNS, CDR2 SASEGT. V gave up 1 base and J gave up 6 bases; unmatched junction bases: 3.